This TCR beta chain was retrieved from a study of blood T cell repertoires in COVID-19. Study-wide context: The United States, Italy and Spain supplied acute and convalescent COVID-19 samples. The analysed material was cDNA or gDNA that came from T cells, B-cell-depleted T cells, or PBMCs.

This CDR3 is built from 14 residues. The trim removed 8 bases at V and 5 bases at J, leaving 8 bases unmatched. CDR1 SEHNR and CDR2 FQNEAQ come from the germline V gene (reference sequence). In the authors' workflow: Amplification of reference gene primers provided the estimated nucleated cell counts. Profiled with immunoSEQ multiplex PCR; TCRdb holds only in-frame clones, not every one. That table gives V, J and clone size, and the DNA gave D and trimming. The sample has approximately 310,000 clones; 80% to 90% are singletons. This clone has a handful of counts. Sequenced sample: peripheral blood. The TCR comes from a woman aged 45-65 years who had recovered from COVID-19. J is TRBJ1-4 and V is TRBV7-9; TRBD1 agrees at 7 bases. The CDR3: CASSADRVNEKLFF. Written as DNA, the CDR3 is TGTGCCAGCTCCGCAGACAGGGTAAATGAAAAACTGTTTTTT.